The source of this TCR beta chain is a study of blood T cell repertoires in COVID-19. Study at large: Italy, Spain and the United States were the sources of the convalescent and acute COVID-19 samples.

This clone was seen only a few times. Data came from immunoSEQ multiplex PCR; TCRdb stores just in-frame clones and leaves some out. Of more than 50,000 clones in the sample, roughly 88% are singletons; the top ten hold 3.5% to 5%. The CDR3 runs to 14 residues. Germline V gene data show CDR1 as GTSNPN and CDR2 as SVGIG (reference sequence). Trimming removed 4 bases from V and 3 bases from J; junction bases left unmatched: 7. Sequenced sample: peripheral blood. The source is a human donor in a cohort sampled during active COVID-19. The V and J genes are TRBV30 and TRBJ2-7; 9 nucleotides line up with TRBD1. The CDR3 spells CAWNLGTGFYEQYF. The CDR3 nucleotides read TGTGCCTGGAATTTGGGGACAGGGTTCTACGAGCAGTACTTC.